The sequence of this T cell receptor beta chain was determined in a study of blood T cell repertoires in COVID-19. Study summary: The United States, Italy and Spain were the sources of the acute and convalescent COVID-19 samples. PBMCs, B-cell-depleted T cells, or T cells were the source of the cDNA or gDNA that made up the material.

The table came from immunoSEQ multiplex PCR; TCRdb's copy has only in-frame clones and leaves some out. Here the sample spans 440,000 or so clones, around 91% being singletons. Patients from Seattle were sampled longitudinally, starting during active infection. V lost 3 bases, J lost 0 bases, and 9 bases lay in between. Germline V lookup: CDR1 SGHRS, CDR2 YFSETQ. The CDR3 consists of 15 residues. The chain couples TRBV5-1 to TRBJ2-2; TRBD2 is a possible D gene (6 bases). This TCR was recovered from a woman aged 40 to 50 with COVID-19, enrolled during active disease. Input material: peripheral blood. The CDR3 DNA is TGCGCCAGCAGCTCAGGGAGGCCGAACACCGGGGAGCTGTTTTTT. It specifies CASSSGRPNTGELFF. Full variable domain (outside the CDR3, taken from reference TRBV5-1 and TRBJ2-2): KAGVTQTPRYLIKTRGQQVTLSCSPISGHRSVSWYQQTPGQGLQFLFEYFSETQRNKGNFPGRFSGRQFSNSRSEMNVSTLELGDSALYLCASSSGRPNTGELFFGEGSRLTVL.